This passage covers 4 T cell receptor beta chains from one sample sequenced in a study of CD8+ T cells in alopecia areata. Sequencing templates came from extracted RNA that was reverse transcribed into cDNA. Repertoires were generated with immunoSEQ multiplex PCR, while TCRdb's copy carries only in-frame clones and drops some. The table lists fewer than 200,000 clones, 59% of them singletons. Sequencing used CD4+ T cells sorted from blood, obtained at week 0. These receptors were collected from a human donor with alopecia areata.

The rearrangement links TRBV29-1 to TRBJ1-2, with TRBD1 matching over 7 bases. The CDR3 spans 13 residues. The germline V gene has CDR1 SQVTM and CDR2 ANQGSEA. Trimming cost V 7 bases and J 2 bases; bases outside gene matches: 7. The CDR3 DNA reads as TGCAGCGCCGCAGGGGGGCCGAACTATGGCTACACCTTC. Translating it yields CSAAGGPNYGYTF.

This clone was seen a few times. CDR3 nucleotides: TGCAGCGCCCAAGCGGGGGGGTTGGGCACAGATACGCAGTATTTT. Its translation is CSAQAGGLGTDTQYF. The chain links TRBV29-1 to TRBJ2-3; TRBD2 matches 10 bases. Germline CDR1 SQVTM, CDR2 ANQGSEA. The CDR3 runs to 15 residues. The V gene end was trimmed by 7 bases and the J gene end by 1 base; junction bases not matched to a gene: 8.

This clone came up a few times. The chain employs TRBV15 and TRBJ1-2; the D gene is possibly TRBD1 (5 bases). Looked up from germline, CDR1 is LNHNV and CDR2 is YYDKDF (reference sequence). This CDR3 is 15 amino acids long. V was pared by 0 bases and J by 0 bases, with 8 bases between. The CDR3 DNA sequence: TGTGCCACCAGCAGAGAGTTGACAGCTAACTATGGCTACACCTTC. This codes for CATSRELTANYGYTF.

The V call is TRBV5-1, the J call TRBJ2-2; maybe TRBD1 (6 bases). The CDR3 totals 15 residues. With 3 bases removed from V and 0 bases from J, the gap between germline ends came to 9 bases. Germline values: CDR1 SGHRS, CDR2 YFSETQ. The chain's CDR3 is CASSSGTPNTGELFF. The CDR3 bases are TGCGCCAGCAGCTCCGGGACACCGAACACCGGGGAGCTGTTTTTT.